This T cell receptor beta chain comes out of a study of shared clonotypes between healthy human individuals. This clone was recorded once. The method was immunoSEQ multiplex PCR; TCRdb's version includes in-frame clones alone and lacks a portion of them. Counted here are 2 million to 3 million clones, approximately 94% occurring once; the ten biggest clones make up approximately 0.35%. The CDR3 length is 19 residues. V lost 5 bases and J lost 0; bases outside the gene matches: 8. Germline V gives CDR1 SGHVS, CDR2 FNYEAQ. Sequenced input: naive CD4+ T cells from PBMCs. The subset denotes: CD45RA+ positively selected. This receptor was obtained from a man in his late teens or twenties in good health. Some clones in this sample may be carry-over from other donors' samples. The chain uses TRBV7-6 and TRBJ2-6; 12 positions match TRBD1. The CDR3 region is CASSPKWGQGASGANVLTF. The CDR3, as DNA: TGTGCCAGCAGCCCCAAGTGGGGACAGGGGGCCTCTGGGGCCAACGTCCTGACTTTC.